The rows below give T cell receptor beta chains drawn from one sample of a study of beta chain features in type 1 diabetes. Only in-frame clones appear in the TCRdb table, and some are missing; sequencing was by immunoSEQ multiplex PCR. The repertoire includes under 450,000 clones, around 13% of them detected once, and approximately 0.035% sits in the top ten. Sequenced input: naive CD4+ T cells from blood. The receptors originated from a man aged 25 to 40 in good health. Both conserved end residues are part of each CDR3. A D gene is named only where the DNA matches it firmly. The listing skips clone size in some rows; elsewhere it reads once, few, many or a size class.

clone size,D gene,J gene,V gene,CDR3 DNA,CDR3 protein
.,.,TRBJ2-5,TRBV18,TGTGCCAGCTCACCACCAGGCAGCCAAGAGACCCAGTACTTC,CASSPPGSQETQYF
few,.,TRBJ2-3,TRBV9,TGTGCCAGCAGCGTGACGGGAGTTAAAACAGATACGCAGTATTTT,CASSVTGVKTDTQYF
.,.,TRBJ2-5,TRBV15,TGTGCCACCAGCAGACCCCCGGGACGGCCCCAAGAGACCCAGTACTTC,CATSRPPGRPQETQYF
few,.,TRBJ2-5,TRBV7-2,TGTGCCAGCAGCTTAGGGACTATGGGGGGGACCCAGTACTTC,CASSLGTMGGTQYF
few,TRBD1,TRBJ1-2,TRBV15,TGTGCCACCCATGACAGGGTCAAAGGCTACACCTTC,CATHDRVKGYTF
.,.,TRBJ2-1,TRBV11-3,TGTGCCAGCAGCTTAGGCGGGGCCGGGACGTTAGATGAGCAGTTCTTC,CASSLGGAGTLDEQFF
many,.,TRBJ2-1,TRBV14,TGTGCCAGCAGCCACTCAACCCGGTCCTACAATGAGCAGTTCTTC,CASSHSTRSYNEQFF
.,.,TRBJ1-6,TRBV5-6,TGTGCCAGCAGCTTGGAGGCGGGCAGGAGTTCACCCCTCCACTTT,CASSLEAGRSSPLHF
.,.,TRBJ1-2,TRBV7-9,TGTGCCAGCAGCGAAGGGACGGTTGCGTATGGCTACACCTTC,CASSEGTVAYGYTF
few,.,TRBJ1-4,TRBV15,TGTGCCACCAGCAGAGACGCGTTGTCTAATGAAAAACTGTTTTTT,CATSRDALSNEKLFF
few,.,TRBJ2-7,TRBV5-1,TGCGCCAGCAGCTTGGGGGACGGACCCTACGAGCAGTACTTC,CASSLGDGPYEQYF
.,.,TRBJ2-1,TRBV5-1,TGCGCCAGCAGCTTGGTCCCCCACAGGGATCGGTACAATGAGCAGTTCTTC,CASSLVPHRDRYNEQFF
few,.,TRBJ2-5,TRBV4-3,TGCGCCAGCAGCCAAGGAAGGGCGTTAGAGACCCAGTACTTC,CASSQGRALETQYF
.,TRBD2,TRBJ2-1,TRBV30,TGTGCCCGGGCCGTTCTAGCGGGGTCCTACAATGAGCAGTTCTTC,CARAVLAGSYNEQFF
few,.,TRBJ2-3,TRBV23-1,TGCGCCAGCAGTCAACCGCCGATATTGAGCACAGATACGCAGTATTTT,CASSQPPILSTDTQYF
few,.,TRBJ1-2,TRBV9,TGTGCCAGCAGCGGCCCGGACAGAGCTAACTATGGCTACACCTTC,CASSGPDRANYGYTF
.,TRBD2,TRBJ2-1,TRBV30,TGTGCCTGGAGGTCGACTAGCGGGCCGAGTACTGAGCAGTTCTTC,CAWRSTSGPSTEQFF
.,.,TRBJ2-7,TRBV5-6,TGTGCCAGCAGCCAGCGGGACAATCAAAGGTGGCGCTACGAGCAGTACTTC,CASSQRDNQRWRYEQYF
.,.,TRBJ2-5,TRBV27,TGTGCCAGCAGTGAGACCGGAAGGACCCAGTACTTC,CASSETGRTQYF
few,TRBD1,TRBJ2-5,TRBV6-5,TGTGCCAGCAGTTACACAGGGGAAGAGACCCAGTACTTC,CASSYTGEETQYF
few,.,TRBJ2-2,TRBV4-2,TGTGCCAGCAGCTCGAGGGTGGCAAAAGTAACCGGGGAGCTGTTTTTT,CASSSRVAKVTGELFF
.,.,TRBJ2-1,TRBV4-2,TGTGCCAGCAGCCAAGATCAGCCTAGCCAGTTGAGCTCCTACAATGAGCAGTTCTTC,CASSQDQPSQLSSYNEQFF
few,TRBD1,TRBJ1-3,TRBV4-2,TGTGCCAGCAGCCAAGAGCCAGGGGGTTGGAACACCATATATTTT,CASSQEPGGWNTIYF
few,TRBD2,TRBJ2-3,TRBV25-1,TGTGCCAGCAGTGCGGGGGGGACAGATACGCAGTATTTT,CASSAGGTDTQYF
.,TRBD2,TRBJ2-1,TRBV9,TGTGCCAGCAGCGGACCCCTAGCGGGAGGTCGAGAGCAGTTCTTC,CASSGPLAGGREQFF
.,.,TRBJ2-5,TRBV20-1,TGCAGTGCCCTTTCTACCGAGACCCAGTACTTC,CSALSTETQYF
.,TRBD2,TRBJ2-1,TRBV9,TGTGCCAGCAGCGTAGCCCCCCGTGCGGCTAGCGGTGTGTATGAGCAGTTCTTC,CASSVAPRAASGVYEQFF
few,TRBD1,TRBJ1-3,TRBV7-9,TGTGCCAGCAGCTCCATGGGACAGGGAAACACCATATATTTT,CASSSMGQGNTIYF
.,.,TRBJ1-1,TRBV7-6,TGTGCCAGCAGCTTAGCTCAAGGTGTCACTGAAGCTTTCTTT,CASSLAQGVTEAFF